The 26 T cell receptor beta chains listed next were all sequenced from one sample in a study of blood T cell repertoires in COVID-19. Method: immunoSEQ multiplex PCR; TCRdb's copy keeps in-frame clones and lacks some. The sample has 250,000 or so clones; roughly nine tenths are singletons. Sequencing was performed on peripheral blood. The receptors come from a woman in her forties who had recovered from COVID-19.

This chain links TRBV7-9 with TRBJ1-6; tentatively, D is TRBD1 (5 bases). The CDR3 is 15 amino acids. Trimming shortened V by 2 bases and J by 8 bases, and 13 bases separated the two germline ends. The germline V gene encodes CDR1 SEHNR and CDR2 FQNEAQ (reference sequence). CDR3 residues: CASSLMGTWDSPLHF. The CDR3 DNA sequence: TGTGCCAGCAGCTTAATGGGGACTTGGGATTCACCCCTCCACTTT.

The chain links TRBV6-5 to TRBJ2-7; tentative D call: TRBD2 (5 bases). Germline V gene sequence: CDR1 MNHEY, CDR2 SVGAGI. With 8 bases removed from V and 3 bases from J, the gap between germline ends came to 17 bases. The CDR3 is 14 amino acids. The CDR3 protein is CASGNPGRDYEQYF. The CDR3, as DNA: TGTGCCAGCGGGAACCCAGGTCGGGACTACGAGCAGTACTTC.

This chain links TRBV7-9 with TRBJ1-4; 11 positions agree with TRBD1. Germline loops: CDR1 SEHNR, CDR2 FQNEAQ (reference sequence). CDR3 length equals 18 residues. The J segment lost 0 bases and the V segment lost 3 bases, leaving 6 bases of the junction unmatched. CDR3: CASSFGTGGSATNEKLFF. In DNA, the CDR3 is TGTGCCAGCAGCTTCGGGACAGGGGGTTCTGCAACTAATGAAAAACTGTTTTTT.

The rearrangement joins TRBV3-1 (or the pseudogene TRBV3-2) to TRBJ2-1, with 12 bases that match TRBD2. With V trimmed by 4 bases and J by 3 bases, 7 bases remained unmatched. The CDR3 loop spans 17 amino acids. Germline V lookup: CDR1 LGHDT, CDR2 YNNKEL (reference sequence). CDR3 protein: CASSRQPSGGGYNEQFF. The DNA for the CDR3 is TGTGCCAGCAGCCGGCAGCCTAGCGGGGGGGGCTACAATGAGCAGTTCTTC.

The rearrangement links TRBV27 to TRBJ2-1, with TRBD2 matching 16 bases. The CDR3 length is 21 residues. Germline assignment: CDR1 MNHEY and CDR2 SMNVEV (reference sequence). V was pared by 2 bases and J by 0 bases, with 10 bases of the junction left unmatched. Here the CDR3 DNA reads TGTGCCAGCAGTTTAGATCGGGGACTAGCGGGAGGGCCGGGCTCCTACAATGAGCAGTTCTTC. Amino acids: CASSLDRGLAGGPGSYNEQFF.

The V and J genes are TRBV19 and TRBJ2-1; TRBD2 matches 8 bases. Germline CDR1 is LNHDA and CDR2 is SQIVND (reference sequence). The CDR3 is 15 residues long. Losses at the gene ends were 3 bases for V and 4 bases for J; bases not matched to a gene: 5. The DNA for the CDR3 is TGTGCCAGTAGTATCGCGACTAGCGTATACAATGAGCAGTTCTTC. Translated, it gives CASSIATSVYNEQFF.

The table lists this clone with a count of one. The V and J genes are TRBV19 and TRBJ2-7, with D maybe TRBD1 (7 bases). The CDR3 covers 14 residues. V dropped 7 bases and J dropped 5 bases, with 18 bases sitting between them. Germline V lookup: CDR1 LNHDA, CDR2 SQIVND (reference sequence). The CDR3 DNA sequence: TGTGCCAGTACCCGCGGGACAGTCAACCACGAGCAGTACTTC. This sequence encodes CASTRGTVNHEQYF.

The J gene is TRBJ1-4, the V gene TRBV4-1; D possibly corresponds to TRBD1 (6 bases). The CDR3 is made up of 15 amino acids. The germline CDR1 and CDR2 sequences are MGHRA and YSYEKL. Trimming left V 1 base short and J 3 bases short, with 9 bases between. CDR3 in DNA: TGCGCCAGCAGCCAAGGATCAGGGGCTAATGAAAAACTGTTTTTT. Amino acids: CASSQGSGANEKLFF.

The chain recombines TRBV9 with TRBJ2-5; the match to TRBD1 covers 7 bases. This CDR3 has 15 residues. Germline CDR1 reads SGDLS; CDR2 reads YYNGEE. V shed 4 bases and J 2 bases; nucleotides not matched to a gene: 8. CDR3 nucleotide sequence: TGTGCCAGCAGCCCCCGGACAGGCCCGCAAGAGACCCAGTACTTC. Protein: CASSPRTGPQETQYF.

This rearrangement joins TRBV19 to TRBJ1-2, with 8 bases matching TRBD1. Germline values: CDR1 LNHDA, CDR2 SQIVND (reference sequence). The CDR3 length is 14 residues. Losses at the gene ends were 3 bases for V and 5 bases for J; bases not matched to a gene: 5. The CDR3 reads CASSIGQGAYGYTF. In nucleotides, the CDR3 is TGTGCCAGTAGTATCGGGCAGGGGGCATATGGCTACACCTTC.

J is TRBJ1-3 and V is TRBV13; no definite D call. The germline V gene has CDR1 PRHDT and CDR2 FYEKMQ (reference sequence). The CDR3 runs 15 residues. V was shortened by 0 bases and J by 0 bases, with 6 bases between the two germline ends. The CDR3 DNA reads TGTGCCAGCAGCTTAGGGCGCGGCTCTGGAAACACCATATATTTT. Amino acids: CASSLGRGSGNTIYF.

The rearrangement joins TRBV11-3 to TRBJ2-7, with 7 nucleotides matching TRBD2. CDR1 SGHNT and CDR2 YENEEA come from the germline V gene. V was clipped by 2 bases and J by 2 bases; unmatched bases: 6. This CDR3 is 15 amino acids long. In nucleotides, the CDR3 is TGTGCCAGCAGCTTACAATCCGGGACTACCTACGAGCAGTACTTC. It codes for CASSLQSGTTYEQYF.

This clone was observed once. V and J are TRBV28 and TRBJ2-1, with TRBD1 as a possible D gene (7 bases). V gave up 5 bases and J gave up 3 bases, with 29 bases separating them. Germline values: CDR1 MDHEN, CDR2 SYDVKM. This CDR3 spans 20 amino acids. The CDR3: CASSPQTGRRGYRVYNEQFF. The CDR3 DNA reads as TGTGCCAGCAGTCCGCAGACAGGGAGGCGTGGGTACAGGGTCTACAATGAGCAGTTCTTC.

V usage is TRBV4-2 and J usage is TRBJ2-3; tentative D call: TRBD1 (6 bases). Trimming cost V 0 bases and J 4 bases, with 11 bases left between them. The length of the CDR3 is 15 residues. Germline-derived CDR1 and CDR2 are LGHNA and YNFKEQ. The CDR3 coding sequence is TGTGCCAGCAGCCAAGAGGGCAGGGGCGCAGATACGCAGTATTTT. Protein product: CASSQEGRGADTQYF.

J is TRBJ2-2 and V is TRBV12-5, with D unresolved. Germline CDR1 is LGHNT and CDR2 is FRNRAP. V gave up 2 bases and J gave up 6 bases, with 10 bases separating them. CDR3 length: 14 amino acids. CDR3 in DNA: TGTGCTAGTGGTTTGTGGCAGTACCCCGGGGAGCTGTTTTTT. As protein: CASGLWQYPGELFF. Full variable domain (rest looked up from reference TRBV12-5 and TRBJ2-2): DARVTQTPRHKVTEMGQEVTMRCQPILGHNTVFWYRQTMMQGLELLAYFRNRAPLDDSGMPKDRFSAEMPDATLATLKIQPSEPRDSAVYFCASGLWQYPGELFFGEGSRLTVL.

The CDR3 spells CASGLAEYNEQFF. The DNA of the CDR3 is TGTGCCAGCGGCCTAGCTGAGTACAATGAGCAGTTCTTC. This chain joins TRBV5-4 and TRBJ2-1; D is perhaps TRBD2 (5 bases). Looked up from germline, CDR1 is SGHNT and CDR2 is YYREEE (reference sequence). CDR3 size: 13 residues. V was pared by 7 bases and J by 4 bases, with 12 bases between.

The rearrangement uses TRBV27 and TRBJ2-5, with 11 bases matching TRBD2. The CDR3 is 17 amino acids. Trimming cost V 5 bases and J 4 bases; bases outside gene matches: 12. Germline-derived CDR1 and CDR2 are MNHEY and SMNVEV (reference sequence). The CDR3 DNA is TGTGCCAGCAGTCGTGGGTCTAGCGGGAGGCCACGAGAGACCCAGTACTTC. It is translated as CASSRGSSGRPRETQYF.

The gene calls are TRBV27 and TRBJ2-7, with 7 bases identical to TRBD1. Germline V gene data show CDR1 as MNHEY and CDR2 as SMNVEV (reference sequence). V was clipped by 4 bases and J by 6 bases; unmatched bases: 6. This CDR3 region has 13 residues. For the CDR3, the DNA is TGTGCCAGCAGTTCGGCAGGGGGAATCGAGCAGTACTTC. It codes for CASSSAGGIEQYF.

There are a few counts of this clone. Other DNA sequences of this sample code for an identical CDR3. The rearrangement links TRBV5-4 to TRBJ2-2, with 11 bases matching TRBD2. This CDR3 has 15 amino acids. V lost 4 bases and J lost 3; bases outside the gene matches: 2. CDR1 is SGHNT, CDR2 YYREEE, per germline (reference sequence). The CDR3 region has the DNA TGTGCCAGCAGCCTACTAGCGGGAGACACCGGGGAGCTGTTTTTT. Translation: CASSLLAGDTGELFF.

This sequence joins TRBV15 and TRBJ2-2; 13 nucleotides match TRBD2. Germline assignment: CDR1 LNHNV and CDR2 YYDKDF (reference sequence). The trim removed 5 bases at V and 7 bases at J, leaving 7 bases unmatched. CDR3 length: 16 residues. The CDR3 protein is CATSRGGLAGVGELFF. In nucleotides, the CDR3 is TGTGCCACCAGCCGTGGAGGACTAGCGGGAGTCGGGGAGCTGTTTTTT.

The chain carries TRBV5-5 and TRBJ2-7, with a tentative D call TRBD1 (6 bases). V lost 0 bases and J lost 4, with 14 bases in between. The CDR3 runs 15 residues. Looked up from germline, CDR1 is SGHKS and CDR2 is YYEKEE (reference sequence). The CDR3 region is CASSLGDNDPYEQYF. In nucleotides, the CDR3 is TGTGCCAGCAGCTTGGGGGACAACGATCCTTACGAGCAGTACTTC. The full variable domain, rest sourced from reference TRBV5-5 and TRBJ2-7, is DAGVTQSPTHLIKTRGQQVTLRCSPISGHKSVSWYQQVLGQGPQFIFQYYEKEERGRGNFPDRFSARQFPNYSSELNVNALLLGDSALYLCASSLGDNDPYEQYFGPGTRLTVT.

A single count supports this clone. The chain joins TRBV30 to TRBJ1-1; tentatively, D is TRBD1 (6 bases). The CDR3 extends over 13 amino acids. Deletions cut 1 base from V and 4 bases from J, with 10 bases between. CDR1 is GTSNPN, CDR2 SVGIG, per germline (reference sequence). Written as DNA, the CDR3 is TGTGCCTGGAGTGAGGGGGTCGTCACTGAAGCTTTCTTT. This translates into CAWSEGVVTEAFF.

This clone was recorded once. V gene TRBV9 combines with J gene TRBJ2-1; 10 bases align to TRBD2. The CDR3 runs to 17 residues. Per the germline V gene, CDR1 is SGDLS and CDR2 is YYNGEE. The V and J ends lost 1 base and 4 bases, in that order; junction bases with no gene match: 8. CDR3 residues: CASSVLSASGGYNEQFF. The CDR3 DNA reads as TGTGCCAGCAGCGTATTGTCGGCTAGCGGGGGATACAATGAGCAGTTCTTC.

V gene TRBV19 combines with J gene TRBJ1-1; the match to TRBD1 covers 7 bases. The CDR3 contains 16 residues. V was pared by 3 bases and J by 1 base, with 8 bases of the junction left unmatched. Germline-derived CDR1 and CDR2 are LNHDA and SQIVND (reference sequence). CDR3: CASSIGGGQQNTEAFF. The CDR3 nucleotides read TGTGCCAGTAGTATCGGGGGGGGACAGCAGAACACTGAAGCTTTCTTT.

Worth noting for this clone: Different DNA sequences within this sample yield the same CDR3. This chain joins TRBV24-1 and TRBJ2-3, with 8 bases aligning to TRBD2. The trim removed 3 bases at V and 1 base at J, leaving 5 bases unmatched. This CDR3 region has 16 residues. In germline, CDR1 is KGHDR, CDR2 SFDVKD. The CDR3 bases are TGTGCCACCAGTGATCCGCTAGCGGGCGGCACAGATACGCAGTATTTT. Its protein is CATSDPLAGGTDTQYF.

This rearrangement joins TRBV10-1 to TRBJ1-2; possibly TRBD1 for D (6 bases). The germline gives CDR1 WNHNN, CDR2 SYGVQD (reference sequence). Trimming shortened V by 9 bases and J by 3 bases, and 17 bases separated the two germline ends. The length of the CDR3 is 14 residues. CDR3 DNA: TGCGCCAGGCCACGACACAGGGATTACTATGGCTACACCTTC. It specifies CARPRHRDYYGYTF.